One and the same sample provided the 19 T cell receptor beta chains below, sequenced in a study of blood T cells in healthy people across ages. The authors ran a second PCR of about 6 to 11 cycles using a sample-barcoded 5' primer and a J-beta primer mix. Each CDR3 protein is one row after TCRdb ran MiXCR on the 5' RACE reads. The sample lists about 1 million distinct CDR3 sequences, 35% to 50% occurring once. Sequencing was performed on blood. These receptors came from a woman in her sixties or seventies in good health.

This sequence joins TRBV20-1 and TRBJ1-5, with D possibly matching TRBD1 (5 bases). This CDR3 contains 14 residues. V was shortened by 6 bases and J by 7 bases, with 19 bases between the two germline ends. Looked up from germline, CDR1 is DFQATT and CDR2 is SNEGSKA (reference sequence). The CDR3, as DNA: TGCAGTGCCTGGAGACAGTCCTTGGGGCAGCCCCAGCATTTT. This translates into CSAWRQSLGQPQHF.

This clonotype has just a few counts. The chain uses TRBV7-7 and TRBJ2-3; a possible D gene is TRBD2 (5 bases). With 5 bases removed from V and 2 bases from J, the gap between germline ends came to 14 bases. Germline CDR1 reads SSHAT; CDR2 reads FNYEAQ (reference sequence). This CDR3 is 15 amino acids long. The DNA for the CDR3 is TGTGCCAGCAGCCCCGTTGGACTTACCACAGATACGCAGTATTTT. Protein product: CASSPVGLTTDTQYF.

Here the CDR3 DNA reads TGTGCCAGCAGCCACCGCGGGGATACGCAGTATTTT. It codes for CASSHRGDTQYF. The V and J genes are TRBV9 and TRBJ2-3; D might be TRBD2 (5 bases). This CDR3 is 12 amino acids long. The V end lost 4 bases, the J end lost 6 bases, and 9 bases lay between the germline ends. Germline CDR1 reads SGDLS; CDR2 reads YYNGEE.

This clonotype was seen only a few times. The chain couples TRBV15 to TRBJ2-7, with D unresolved. Germline CDR1 is LNHNV and CDR2 is YYDKDF (reference sequence). V lost 3 bases to trimming and J lost 2 bases, with 11 bases between them. The CDR3 has 14 residues. CDR3 sequence (DNA): TGTGCCACCAGCAGCCCATCGGAAACCTACGAGCAGTACTTC. It is translated as CATSSPSETYEQYF.

This clonotype was counted a few times. The CDR3 DNA reads TGCGCCAGCAGCTACTTAGCGGGAGCCCTTAGCTCCTACGAGCAGTACTTC. Protein product: CASSYLAGALSSYEQYF. This chain connects TRBV5-1 to TRBJ2-7; TRBD2 matches 9 bases. The junction had 10 bases not matched to a gene; V was cut back by 3 bases and J by 0 bases. Germline CDR1 reads SGHRS; CDR2 reads YFSETQ. This CDR3 region has 17 residues.

This rearrangement joins TRBV20-1 to TRBJ1-2; possibly TRBD1 for D (5 bases). The CDR3 totals 13 residues. Germline V gives CDR1 DFQATT, CDR2 SNEGSKA (reference sequence). V was pared by 5 bases and J by 7 bases, with 17 bases between. The CDR3 protein is CSASTWDGGGYTF. DNA for the CDR3: TGCAGTGCTTCAACCTGGGACGGGGGTGGCTACACCTTC.

The chain employs TRBV27 and TRBJ2-7; 8 bases are shared with TRBD1. Losses at the gene ends were 8 bases for V and 1 base for J; bases not matched to a gene: 4. The CDR3 runs to 13 residues. CDR1 and CDR2 from the germline V gene are MNHEY and SMNVEV (reference sequence). The CDR3 coding sequence is TGTGCCAGCCAACAGGGGGGATCCTACGAGCAGTACTTC. Its translation: CASQQGGSYEQYF.

The rearrangement links TRBV3-1 to TRBJ2-5, with 7 bases identical to TRBD2. CDR3 length equals 15 residues. Trimming removed 4 bases from V and 1 base from J; junction bases left unmatched: 6. CDR1 is LGHDT, CDR2 YNNKEL, per germline (reference sequence). The CDR3 coding sequence is TGTGCCAGCAGCCCCCCAGGGAGGGGCCAAGAGACCCAGTACTTC. This encodes CASSPPGRGQETQYF.

The chain is built from TRBV5-1 and TRBJ2-7; 13 bases match TRBD2. Germline CDR1 reads SGHRS; CDR2 reads YFSETQ. Trimming at V came to 1 base and at J to 6 bases, leaving 16 bases not matched to a gene. This CDR3 is built from 19 residues. CDR3 sequence: CASSLRTSGSLAVHGEQYF. The DNA of the CDR3 is TGCGCCAGCAGCTTGAGGACTAGCGGGAGTCTCGCAGTACATGGCGAGCAGTACTTC.

The gene calls are TRBV6-2 or TRBV6-3 and TRBJ1-5; the match to TRBD1 covers 7 bases. CDR1 is MNHEY and CDR2 is SVGEGT in the germline V gene. V trimming: 2 bases; J trimming: 1 base; junction bases outside the gene matches: 5. This CDR3 is 16 amino acids long. CDR3 in amino acids: CASSYTTGESNQPQHF. For the CDR3, the DNA is TGTGCCAGCAGTTACACCACAGGGGAAAGCAATCAGCCCCAGCATTTT.

The V call is TRBV18, the J call TRBJ2-4; tentatively, D is TRBD1 or TRBD2 (6 bases each). Germline CDR1 is KGHSH and CDR2 is LQKENI. The CDR3 is made up of 18 amino acids. V lost 3 bases to trimming and J lost 1 base, with 19 bases between them. The CDR3 coding sequence is TGTGCCAGCTCACCGCTCCCCACAAGGGGGGCGGCCAAAAACATTCAGTACTTC. Translating it yields CASSPLPTRGAAKNIQYF.

The chain couples TRBV2 to TRBJ2-7; 11 bases are shared with TRBD2. Germline V lookup: CDR1 SNHLY, CDR2 FYNNEI. Trimming removed 1 base from V and 1 base from J; junction bases left unmatched: 3. The CDR3 has 16 amino acids. The CDR3 coding sequence is TGTGCCAGCAGTGAAGTGGGACTAGCGGATTCCTACGAGCAGTACTTC. As protein: CASSEVGLADSYEQYF.

V gene TRBV20-1 combines with J gene TRBJ1-2; TRBD1 aligns across 12 bases. Trimming at V came to 4 bases and at J to 8 bases, leaving 11 bases not matched to a gene. CDR3 length: 15 residues. The germline V gene has CDR1 DFQATT and CDR2 SNEGSKA (reference sequence). The CDR3 loop reads CSANTGTGGAYGYTF. DNA of the CDR3: TGCAGTGCTAATACCGGGACAGGGGGCGCCTACGGCTACACCTTC.

This clonotype came up once. This sequence joins TRBV11-2 and TRBJ2-1; no clear D gene. The V gene's germline CDR1 is SGHAT and CDR2 FQNNGV. The CDR3 has 12 residues. V was cut by 3 bases and J by 8 bases, with 8 bases left in between. The CDR3 loop reads CASSLTWDEQFF. In DNA, the CDR3 is TGTGCCAGCAGCTTGACATGGGATGAGCAGTTCTTC.

This clonotype was recorded a few times. V gene TRBV6-2 or TRBV6-3 combines with J gene TRBJ2-3, with D perhaps being TRBD1 or TRBD2 (5 bases each). CDR3 length: 18 amino acids. V lost 3 bases and J lost 0, with 19 bases in between. The germline gives CDR1 MNHEY, CDR2 SVGEGT. The CDR3 coding sequence is TGTGCCAGCAGTTATTCTGCTGGGGGTCCCACTAGCACAGATACGCAGTATTTT. Encoded protein: CASSYSAGGPTSTDTQYF.

Turning to this clonotype: At one boundary the junction diverges from the germline segment, which might be a read error. V gene TRBV3-1 combines with J gene TRBJ2-5; D not certain. There are 13 residues in the CDR3. Germline V CDR1 and CDR2: LGHDT, YNNKEL (reference sequence). The CDR3 coding sequence is TGTGCCAGTAGCCAAGCCTTACAAGAGACCCAGTACTTC. Translating it yields CASSQALQETQYF.

This clonotype was counted once. The chain combines TRBV4-1 with TRBJ1-6; no clear D. CDR1 is MGHRA and CDR2 is YSYEKL in the germline V gene. V was shortened by 1 base and J by 10 bases, with 8 bases between the two germline ends. The length of the CDR3 is 13 residues. In DNA form, the CDR3 reads TGCGCCAGCAGCCAAGTAACAGCCTCACCCCTCCACTTT. As protein: CASSQVTASPLHF.

The chain combines TRBV24-1 with TRBJ2-7; 8 bases match TRBD2. This CDR3 contains 14 residues. Germline V gene lookup returns CDR1 KGHDR and CDR2 SFDVKD. The junction had 9 bases not matched to a gene; V was cut back by 4 bases and J by 8 bases. CDR3 coding DNA: TGTGCCACCAGTGAGACCGGGACTAGAGGAAAGCAGTACTTC. It is translated as CATSETGTRGKQYF.

A word on this clonotype: The junction differs from germline at one of its ends, possibly a read error. CDR3: CSARGQGSNYGNTF. CDR3 in DNA: TGCAGTGCTAGAGGACAGGGGAGCAACTATGGCAACACCTTC. The chain joins TRBV20-1 to TRBJ1-2, with 8 bases identical to TRBD1. Germline values: CDR1 DFQATT, CDR2 SNEGSKA (reference sequence). The length of the CDR3 is 14 residues.